The 23 T cell receptor beta chains listed next were all sequenced from one sample in a study of CD8 T cells in ankylosing spondylitis. Study conclusions and caveats: Roughly eight highly homologous variants made up a TCR beta motif that seemed to typify ankylosing spondylitis blood.

TCRdb re-derived calls from the 5' RACE reads in MiXCR, one entry per CDR3 protein. This table has roughly 300,000 distinct CDR3 sequences, 6.5% to 10% appearing once. Their cognate antigens are unknown. Sequenced input: blood, either unsorted or a sorted T cell fraction (not recorded which). The receptors originated from a male donor with ankylosing spondylitis.

This clonotype appeared a single time. The V and J genes are TRBV9 and TRBJ2-7; either TRBD1 or TRBD2 may fit D (5 bases each). V was shortened by 4 bases and J by 3 bases, with 11 bases between the two germline ends. Germline V lookup: CDR1 SGDLS, CDR2 YYNGEE. There are 13 residues in the CDR3. CDR3 sequence reads: CASSSQGVYEQYF. Written as DNA, the CDR3 is TGTGCCAGCAGCTCTCAGGGAGTCTACGAGCAGTACTTC.

The chain links TRBV5-1 to TRBJ2-5; TRBD1 agrees at 9 bases. This CDR3 is built from 15 residues. The germline CDR1 and CDR2 sequences are SGHRS and YFSETQ. With V trimmed by 0 bases and J by 5 bases, 5 bases remained unmatched. In DNA form, the CDR3 reads TGCGCCAGCAGCTTGGCTGTTGGGACAGGGGAGACCCAGTACTTC. As protein: CASSLAVGTGETQYF.

The chain is built from TRBV10-3 and TRBJ2-1; TRBD2 matches at 11 bases. V lost 8 bases and J lost 7; bases outside the gene matches: 4. CDR3 length: 13 residues. Germline values: CDR1 ENHRY, CDR2 SYGVKD. The DNA of the CDR3 is TGTGCCATCGTTAGCGGGAGGGGGAATGAGCAGTTCTTC. Its translation: CAIVSGRGNEQFF.

This clonotype has more than one count but fewer than ten. The chain couples TRBV4-2 to TRBJ2-5, with 7 positions matching TRBD2. J was trimmed by 4 bases and V by 1 base; bases with no gene match: 3. Germline V gene sequence: CDR1 LGHNA, CDR2 YNFKEQ. The CDR3 runs 14 residues. This chain's CDR3 is CASSQGSSGETQYF. The CDR3 coding sequence is TGTGCCAGCAGCCAAGGGTCTAGCGGAGAGACCCAGTACTTC.

The chain recombines TRBV13 with TRBJ2-7; 10 bases are shared with TRBD2. This CDR3 contains 16 residues. With V trimmed by 2 bases and J by 2 bases, 6 bases remained unmatched. CDR1 PRHDT and CDR2 FYEKMQ come from the germline V gene (reference sequence). The CDR3 loop reads CASSLHLAGVPYEQYF. In nucleotides, the CDR3 is TGTGCCAGCAGCTTACATCTAGCGGGAGTCCCCTACGAGCAGTACTTC.

The J gene is TRBJ2-1, the V gene TRBV9, with D perhaps TRBD2 (5 bases). This CDR3 is 17 amino acids long. The V gene's germline CDR1 is SGDLS and CDR2 YYNGEE. Trimming pared 3 bases from V and 2 bases from J, leaving 18 bases between. The CDR3 protein is CASSGVRLAGPYNEQFF. The CDR3 DNA is TGTGCCAGCAGCGGAGTCCGCCTAGCAGGCCCCTACAATGAGCAGTTCTTC.

This clonotype was recorded a few times. The chain couples TRBV19 to TRBJ1-5; 8 bases are a match to TRBD1. The CDR3 runs 13 residues. V lost 5 bases, J lost 6 bases, and 3 bases stayed unmatched. Per the germline V gene, CDR1 is LNHDA and CDR2 is SQIVND (reference sequence). CDR3 residues: CASSPGQVQPQHF. Here the CDR3 DNA reads TGTGCCAGTAGTCCGGGACAGGTTCAGCCCCAGCATTTT.

This clonotype was observed a handful of times. The chain carries TRBV20-1 and TRBJ2-3; D is ambiguous. Trimming left V 3 bases short and J 2 bases short, with 9 bases between. This CDR3 spans 13 amino acids. In germline, CDR1 is DFQATT, CDR2 SNEGSKA (reference sequence). The CDR3 DNA reads as TGCAGTGCTAGCTGGGTACCCACAGATACGCAGTATTTT. Translation gives CSASWVPTDTQYF.

The rearrangement links TRBV25-1 to TRBJ2-1; 9 nucleotides agree with TRBD2. There are 13 residues in the CDR3. Trimming removed 4 bases from V and 8 bases from J; junction bases left unmatched: 3. Per the germline V gene, CDR1 is MGHDK and CDR2 is SYGVNS. The CDR3 coding sequence is TGTGCCAGCAGTGCGGGACTAGCCTATGAGCAGTTCTTC. This gives the protein CASSAGLAYEQFF.

The gene calls are TRBV11-2 and TRBJ1-4, with unresolved D. CDR1 and CDR2 from the germline V gene are SGHAT and FQNNGV. The CDR3 covers 19 residues. With 0 bases removed from V and 5 bases from J, the gap between germline ends came to 22 bases. The CDR3 coding sequence is TGTGCCAGCAGCTTAGATGCCGCGATCGGCACACCGAAGAATGAAAAACTGTTTTTT. This encodes CASSLDAAIGTPKNEKLFF.

The chain couples TRBV20-1 to TRBJ2-5; 7 bases fit TRBD1. The germline V gene encodes CDR1 DFQATT and CDR2 SNEGSKA (reference sequence). Losses at the gene ends were 0 bases for V and 5 bases for J; bases not matched to a gene: 9. CDR3 size: 15 residues. The CDR3 DNA follows: TGCAGTGCTAGAGATCCGAGACAGGGATGGGAGACCCAGTACTTC. Translation gives CSARDPRQGWETQYF.

The chain recombines TRBV5-1 with TRBJ2-5, with unresolved D. Trimming pared 0 bases from V and 5 bases from J, leaving 8 bases between. The germline V gene has CDR1 SGHRS and CDR2 YFSETQ. The CDR3 sequence is 13 residues long. CDR3 loop: CASSLAKFETQYF. DNA of the CDR3: TGCGCCAGCAGCTTGGCCAAGTTCGAGACCCAGTACTTC. Combining the CDR3 with reference TRBV5-1 and TRBJ2-5 gives the whole variable domain KAGVTQTPRYLIKTRGQQVTLSCSPISGHRSVSWYQQTPGQGLQFLFEYFSETQRNKGNFPGRFSGRQFSNSRSEMNVSTLELGDSALYLCASSLAKFETQYFGPGTRLLVL.

This clonotype was detected only once. A read error may account for a junction end that differs from germline. The chain carries TRBV5-5 and TRBJ2-1; no firm D call. Germline CDR1 reads SGHKS; CDR2 reads YYEKEE (reference sequence). The CDR3 contains 13 residues. CDR3 DNA sequence: TGTGCCAGCAGCCCGGACCGCAACAATGAGCTGTTCTTC. Translation: CASSPDRNNELFF.

This clonotype has a count of ten or more. V and J are TRBV29-1 and TRBJ2-2, with D unclear. From germline, CDR1 is SQVTM and CDR2 ANQGSEA. Trimming shortened V by 2 bases and J by 6 bases, and 4 bases separated the two germline ends. The CDR3 has 11 amino acids. The CDR3 DNA reads as TGCAGCGTTGAATTGGCCGGGGAGCTGTTTTTT. Translating it yields CSVELAGELFF.

The genes are TRBV29-1 and TRBJ1-1; no clear D. The germline V gene has CDR1 SQVTM and CDR2 ANQGSEA. V was cut by 7 bases and J by 2 bases, with 5 bases left in between. The CDR3 spans 10 residues. The CDR3: CSACNTEAFF. The CDR3 bases are TGCAGCGCATGCAACACTGAAGCTTTCTTT.

The chain is built from TRBV29-1 and TRBJ2-1, with 13 bases matching TRBD2. The V and J ends lost 7 bases and 9 bases, in that order; junction bases with no gene match: 12. There are 15 residues in the CDR3. Germline V lookup: CDR1 SQVTM, CDR2 ANQGSEA. The CDR3 loop reads CSGSSTSGRAGEQFF. CDR3 bases: TGCAGCGGGTCATCAACTAGCGGGAGGGCGGGTGAGCAGTTCTTC.

The rearrangement links TRBV28 to TRBJ2-1, with D possibly being TRBD2 (5 bases). CDR3 length equals 13 residues. Germline CDR1 is MDHEN and CDR2 is SYDVKM. V dropped 5 bases and J dropped 4 bases, with 9 bases sitting between them. CDR3 region: CASSARRYNEQFF. CDR3 nucleotides: TGTGCCAGCAGTGCTCGGAGGTACAATGAGCAGTTCTTC.

This clonotype was found many times. The chain combines TRBV29-1 with TRBJ2-3; 9 bases match TRBD1. V lost 7 bases to trimming and J lost 0 bases; unmatched junction nucleotides: 5. The CDR3 is 14 residues long. Germline V lookup: CDR1 SQVTM, CDR2 ANQGSEA. The CDR3, as DNA: TGCAGCGCACGGACAGGGGAAAGCACAGATACGCAGTATTTT. Its protein product is CSARTGESTDTQYF.

This clonotype was counted only a few times. The CDR3 spells CASSRTLSRRGAPLHF. The CDR3 DNA sequence: TGTGCCAGCAGCCGGACACTTTCCCGGCGAGGGGCACCCCTCCACTTT. The chain is built from TRBV6-1 and TRBJ1-6; possible D gene TRBD1, 5 bases. The CDR3 contains 16 residues. V dropped 6 bases and J dropped 11 bases, with 23 bases sitting between them. The germline V gene encodes CDR1 MNHNS and CDR2 SASEGT.

This clonotype came up many times. This rearrangement joins TRBV6-5 to TRBJ2-7; 11 nucleotides line up with TRBD2. The V gene's germline CDR1 is MNHEY and CDR2 SVGAGI. There are 14 residues in the CDR3. V lost 4 bases to trimming and J lost 5 bases; unmatched junction nucleotides: 4. The CDR3 reads CASSSHSGRDEQYF. The DNA of the CDR3 is TGTGCCAGCAGTTCTCATAGCGGGAGGGACGAGCAGTACTTC.

The table lists this clonotype with many counts. V usage is TRBV18 and J usage is TRBJ2-7; D unclear. V lost 8 bases, J lost 2 bases, and 4 bases lay in between. The CDR3 loop spans 10 amino acids. The germline V gene has CDR1 KGHSH and CDR2 LQKENI. The CDR3 coding sequence is TGTGCCAGCCCCACCTACGAGCAGTACTTC. Amino acids: CASPTYEQYF.

In this sample, this clonotype turned up a few times. J is TRBJ2-5 and V is TRBV27, with D maybe TRBD1 (6 bases). The CDR3 is 14 residues long. V gave up 5 bases and J gave up 5 bases, with 15 bases separating them. Germline V gives CDR1 MNHEY, CDR2 SMNVEV (reference sequence). DNA for the CDR3: TGTGCCAGCAGTCCCATCAGGGGTGGGGAGACCCAGTACTTC. Amino acid sequence: CASSPIRGGETQYF.

This sequence joins TRBV29-1 and TRBJ2-2; maybe TRBD2 (6 bases). This CDR3 spans 17 amino acids. From germline, CDR1 is SQVTM and CDR2 ANQGSEA. Trimming stripped 4 bases from V and 3 bases from J, with 21 bases between. The CDR3 loop is CSVVRFGGWGDTGELFF. The CDR3 DNA reads TGCAGCGTTGTGCGGTTTGGGGGGTGGGGCGACACCGGGGAGCTGTTTTTT.